These 21 T cell receptor beta chains were sequenced from one sample in a study of CD8 T cells in ankylosing spondylitis. The study's findings and limits: Ankylosing spondylitis blood appeared to carry a characteristic TCR beta motif of several highly homologous variants.

TCRdb analysed the 5' RACE reads with MiXCR anew, one entry per CDR3 protein. The data hold fewer than 550,000 distinct CDR3 sequences, with approximately 5% observed a single time. No antigen is known for these receptors. Sequencing input: blood, either unsorted or a sorted T cell fraction (not recorded which). The receptors derive from a male donor with ankylosing spondylitis.

This clonotype was observed many times. The chain employs TRBV9 and TRBJ2-7, with D possibly being TRBD1 (5 bases). The CDR3 covers 14 residues. Germline V gene lookup returns CDR1 SGDLS and CDR2 YYNGEE. The V end lost 1 base, the J end lost 0 bases, and 8 bases lay between the germline ends. CDR3 coding DNA: TGTGCCAGCAGCGTAACGACAGACTCCTACGAGCAGTACTTC. Translated: CASSVTTDSYEQYF.

This clonotype has at least ten counts. The rearrangement links TRBV5-1 to TRBJ2-3; TRBD1 matches 8 bases. CDR3 length: 15 residues. V shed 1 base, J shed 4 bases, and the junction held 5 bases outside the gene matches. CDR1 is SGHRS and CDR2 is YFSETQ in the germline V gene. The CDR3 DNA is TGCGCCAGCAGCTTGTGGCAGGGGGCGGCAGATACGCAGTATTTT. This codes for CASSLWQGAADTQYF.

Ten or more counts support this clonotype. The chain is built from TRBV9 and TRBJ1-4, with D hard to call. Germline V gives CDR1 SGDLS, CDR2 YYNGEE. V was cut by 3 bases and J by 2 bases, with 14 bases left in between. The CDR3 totals 16 residues. DNA for the CDR3: TGTGCCAGCAGCGAGGGAGGAGGGAACACTAATGAAAAACTGTTTTTT. Protein: CASSEGGGNTNEKLFF. The entire variable domain, with the rest obtained from reference TRBV9 and TRBJ1-4, is as follows: DSGVTQTPKHLITATGQRVTLRCSPRSGDLSVYWYQQSLDQGLQFLIQYYNGEERAKGNILERFSAQQFPDLHSELNLSSLELGDSALYFCASSEGGGNTNEKLFFGSGTQLSVL.

In its sample, this clonotype was seen a few times. Mismatch with germline at one junction end may stem from a read error. V is TRBV9 and J is TRBJ2-7; 9 bases map to TRBD1. The V gene's germline CDR1 is SGDLS and CDR2 YYNGEE. This CDR3 contains 19 residues. The CDR3, as DNA: TGTGCCAGCACCTCGTACACCTGGCCGGCCGGGACAGGGAAGACGCTGGGGAAATTC. Its translation is CASTSYTWPAGTGKTLGKF.

With regard to this clonotype: A read error may be the cause here, since a much bigger clone is one base away. The chain recombines TRBV6-2 or TRBV6-3 with TRBJ2-1; D gene uncertain. Germline V gene sequence: CDR1 MNHEY, CDR2 SVGEGT. V was cut by 5 bases and J by 7 bases, with 6 bases left in between. This CDR3 comprises 11 residues. This chain's CDR3 is CASSHRNEQFF. For the CDR3, the DNA is TGTGCCAGCAGTCATAGGAATGAGCAGTTCTTC.

In this sample, this clonotype turned up a few times. V is TRBV5-1 and J is TRBJ2-1; D gene unclear. Trimming cost V 0 bases and J 11 bases, with 9 bases left between them. The CDR3 contains 12 residues. CDR1 SGHRS and CDR2 YFSETQ come from the germline V gene. The CDR3 protein is CASSLEKGQQFF. As DNA, the CDR3 is TGCGCCAGCAGCTTGGAGAAAGGACAGCAGTTCTTC.

At least ten counts were recorded for this clonotype. V and J are TRBV6-1 and TRBJ2-7; 7 bases fit TRBD1. The CDR3 covers 13 residues. With V trimmed by 6 bases and J by 3 bases, 5 bases remained unmatched. The germline V gene has CDR1 MNHNS and CDR2 SASEGT. DNA of the CDR3: TGTGCCAGCAGCCGGGACAGCCTCTACGAGCAGTACTTC. Amino acids: CASSRDSLYEQYF.

This clonotype was observed many times. The V gene is TRBV7-8, the J gene TRBJ2-7; tentatively, D is TRBD2 (5 bases). The V gene lost 0 bases and the J gene lost 3 bases, with 12 bases spanning the gap. Germline V CDR1 and CDR2: SGHVS, FQNEAQ. There are 15 residues in the CDR3. The CDR3 coding sequence is TGTGCCAGCAGCTTAGCGGCGGACTGGATCTACGAGCAGTACTTC. Its protein product is CASSLAADWIYEQYF.

This clonotype was detected many times. The J gene is TRBJ1-5, the V gene TRBV10-3, with no clear D. V lost 10 bases, J lost 9 bases, and 16 bases lay in between. In germline, CDR1 is ENHRY, CDR2 SYGVKD. CDR3 length: 12 residues. The CDR3 here is CATTESGLPQHF. The CDR3 DNA reads as TGTGCCACCACAGAATCAGGTTTGCCCCAGCATTTT.

In this sample, this clonotype turned up many times. V gene TRBV20-1 combines with J gene TRBJ2-5; a weak D match, TRBD1 (6 bases). The CDR3 length is 13 residues. Trimming cost V 3 bases and J 5 bases, with 13 bases left between them. Germline CDR1 and CDR2: DFQATT and SNEGSKA (reference sequence). CDR3 residues: CSARGDTLETQYF. DNA of the CDR3: TGCAGTGCTAGGGGGGACACTTTGGAGACCCAGTACTTC.

This clonotype was detected many times. CDR3: CASSYANRGNGYTF. The CDR3 nucleotides are TGTGCCAGCAGTTACGCCAACAGGGGGAATGGCTACACCTTC. This chain links TRBV6-5 with TRBJ1-2; 8 positions match TRBD1. This CDR3 is 14 amino acids long. CDR1 is MNHEY and CDR2 is SVGAGI in the germline V gene. V was pared by 2 bases and J by 6 bases, with 5 bases of the junction left unmatched.

In this sample, this clonotype turned up many times. V gene TRBV11-1 combines with J gene TRBJ2-2, with 8 bases that match TRBD1. J was trimmed by 1 base and V by 7 bases; bases with no gene match: 5. This CDR3 is 15 amino acids long. Germline V gives CDR1 SGHAT, CDR2 FQDESV (reference sequence). The DNA for the CDR3 is TGTGCCAGCAACTCAGGACAGGGGAACACCGGGGAGCTGTTTTTT. Its translation is CASNSGQGNTGELFF.

This clonotype was picked up many times. This chain joins TRBV24-1 and TRBJ2-1; 7 bases fit TRBD1. The germline gives CDR1 KGHDR, CDR2 SFDVKD. This CDR3 spans 15 amino acids. Losses at the gene ends were 2 bases for V and 6 bases for J; bases not matched to a gene: 6. CDR3 DNA: TGTGCCACCAGTGATTGGAGACAGGGTTCCAATGAGCAGTTCTTC. Protein product: CATSDWRQGSNEQFF.

This clonotype was counted at least ten times. CDR3 in DNA: TGCGCCAGCAGCCAAGATCGGATGGGGGTCACAGATACGCAGTATTTT. It yields the protein CASSQDRMGVTDTQYF. V usage is TRBV4-3 and J usage is TRBJ2-3, with D possibly being TRBD1 or TRBD2 (5 bases each). This CDR3 is 16 amino acids long. The germline V and J ends were trimmed by 0 bases and 2 bases, with 12 bases remaining between them. Looked up from germline, CDR1 is LGHNA and CDR2 is YSLEER.

This clonotype has a count of ten or more. CDR3 sequence reads: CASSVDGGAGFGYTF. The CDR3 nucleotides read TGTGCCAGCAGCGTGGACGGGGGCGCAGGATTTGGCTACACCTTC. V and J are TRBV9 and TRBJ1-2; D might be TRBD1 (6 bases). This CDR3 comprises 15 residues. V lost 2 bases, J lost 7 bases, and 18 bases lay in between. Germline assignment: CDR1 SGDLS and CDR2 YYNGEE. The full variable domain, with the rest looked up from reference TRBV9 and TRBJ1-2, is DSGVTQTPKHLITATGQRVTLRCSPRSGDLSVYWYQQSLDQGLQFLIQYYNGEERAKGNILERFSAQQFPDLHSELNLSSLELGDSALYFCASSVDGGAGFGYTFGSGTRLTVV.

This clonotype was counted many times. The chain recombines TRBV12-3 or TRBV12-4 with TRBJ2-3, with D perhaps TRBD1 (7 bases). The V end was cut by 3 bases, the J end by 1 base, with 11 bases between. This CDR3 is built from 15 residues. The CDR3 DNA sequence: TGTGCCAGCAGTTTGCGGGACAGCGGCACAGATACGCAGTATTTT. Translated: CASSLRDSGTDTQYF.

This clonotype was seen many times. The V gene is TRBV20-1, the J gene TRBJ1-1; D ambiguous. Germline lookup yields CDR1 DFQATT and CDR2 SNEGSKA (reference sequence). CDR3 length: 13 amino acids. V gave up 0 bases and J gave up 4 bases, with 9 bases separating them. The CDR3 is CSARDRVSTEAFF. CDR3 nucleotides: TGCAGTGCTAGAGATAGGGTCTCCACTGAAGCTTTCTTT.

This clonotype was detected ten times or more. The chain couples TRBV6-5 to TRBJ2-1, with a possible D match to TRBD1 (6 bases). Between the trimmed V and J ends, which lost 6 bases and 7 bases, there was a span of 10 bases. There are 12 residues in the CDR3. The germline gives CDR1 MNHEY, CDR2 SVGAGI. CDR3: CASSHTGNEQFF. In DNA, the CDR3 is TGTGCCAGCAGCCATACAGGGAATGAGCAGTTCTTC.

This clonotype was seen repeatedly, ten times or more. The J gene is TRBJ1-5, the V gene TRBV20-1; weak D call: TRBD1 (5 bases). Germline V gene sequence: CDR1 DFQATT, CDR2 SNEGSKA (reference sequence). V was cut by 0 bases and J by 3 bases, with 12 bases left in between. The CDR3 is 15 amino acids. DNA of the CDR3: TGCAGTGCTAGAGATACCGGGACCTTCAATCAGCCCCAGCATTTT. Residues: CSARDTGTFNQPQHF.

This clonotype was seen ten or more times. The rearrangement joins TRBV6-6 to TRBJ2-7; weak D call: TRBD2 (6 bases). Germline-derived CDR1 and CDR2 are MNHNY and SVGAGI (reference sequence). With 8 bases removed from V and 3 bases from J, the gap between germline ends came to 14 bases. The CDR3 runs 13 residues. Written as DNA, the CDR3 is TGTGCCAGCGCCCGGCTAGCGAACTACGAGCAGTACTTC. Protein: CASARLANYEQYF.

Ten or more counts support this clonotype. The chain couples TRBV10-3 to TRBJ1-5, with TRBD1 identical over 10 bases. The CDR3 sequence is 17 residues long. CDR1 is ENHRY, CDR2 SYGVKD, per germline. The J segment lost 5 bases and the V segment lost 1 base, leaving 8 bases of the junction unmatched. The CDR3 here is CAISEFRDRGDDQPQHF. The CDR3 DNA is TGTGCCATCAGTGAGTTTCGGGACAGGGGCGACGATCAGCCCCAGCATTTT.